Presented here are 11 T cell receptor beta chains from one specimen sequenced in a study of T cell responses to AZD1222 COVID-19 vaccine. Sequencing was performed with immunoSEQ multiplex PCR; in TCRdb, only in-frame clones are kept and a portion is missing. Here the sample spans approximately 180,000 clones, almost 95% being singletons. The sequencing here drew on peripheral blood, taken on day 0 of AZD1222 vaccination. These receptors were collected from an adult in good health.

The V and J genes are TRBV28 and TRBJ1-1, with TRBD1 matching over 7 bases. Germline trimming cut 4 bases from V and 2 bases from J; bases unmatched to any gene: 4. The CDR3 runs to 14 residues. Germline CDR1 reads MDHEN; CDR2 reads SYDVKM. This CDR3 reads CASSSGTANTEAFF. The CDR3 coding sequence is TGTGCCAGCAGTTCCGGGACAGCCAACACTGAAGCTTTCTTT.

In this sample, this clone turned up once. The gene calls are TRBV3-1 (or the pseudogene TRBV3-2) and TRBJ2-6; 10 bases are shared with TRBD1. Trimming at V came to 3 bases and at J to 4 bases, leaving 9 bases not matched to a gene. Germline V lookup: CDR1 LGHDT, CDR2 YNNKEL (reference sequence). The CDR3 extends over 18 amino acids. The CDR3 is CASSHSRDRGAGANVLTF. The CDR3 DNA sequence: TGTGCCAGCAGCCATAGCCGGGACAGGGGTGCCGGGGCCAACGTCCTGACTTTC.

The rearrangement uses TRBV19 and TRBJ2-1, with 11 bases aligning to TRBD2. The V gene end was trimmed by 5 bases and the J gene end by 7 bases; junction bases not matched to a gene: 4. CDR3 length equals 14 residues. CDR1 is LNHDA, CDR2 SQIVND, per germline (reference sequence). The CDR3 DNA follows: TGTGCCAGTAGTTTGGGACTAGCGGTTAATGAGCAGTTCTTC. Translating it yields CASSLGLAVNEQFF.

This chain connects TRBV23-1 to TRBJ1-2; the D is unclear. TRBV23-1 is an ORF, and what it does is uncertain. The CDR3 runs to 14 residues. Deletions cut 0 bases from V and 4 bases from J, with 9 bases between. DNA of the CDR3: TGCGCCAGCAGTCAATCGTCCAGCCCCTATGGCTACACCTTC. The encoded protein is CASSQSSSPYGYTF.

This clone was recorded once. The identical CDR3 is also encoded by other nucleotide sequences in the sample. This sequence joins TRBV5-4 and TRBJ1-1; TRBD1 matches 8 bases. CDR3 length equals 14 residues. Germline CDR1 is SGHNT and CDR2 is YYREEE (reference sequence). Trimming cost V 4 bases and J 0 bases; bases outside gene matches: 2. In DNA form, the CDR3 reads TGTGCCAGCAGCCTACAGGGGGTGAACACTGAAGCTTTCTTT. It yields the protein CASSLQGVNTEAFF.

This clone is a singleton in its sample. V gene TRBV5-1 combines with J gene TRBJ2-3, with 11 bases aligning to TRBD2. The CDR3 sequence is 16 residues long. J lost 5 bases, V lost 4 bases, and 9 bases had no gene match. Germline-derived CDR1 and CDR2 are SGHRS and YFSETQ. The CDR3 spells CASSRSSGRLRDTQYF. The CDR3 DNA is TGCGCCAGCAGCCGCTCTAGCGGGAGGTTAAGAGATACGCAGTATTTT.

The V gene is TRBV4-3, the J gene TRBJ1-3, with D perhaps TRBD1 (5 bases). Germline CDR1 LGHNA, CDR2 YSLEER. The CDR3 is 16 amino acids. V shed 2 bases and J shed 2 bases, with 13 bases lying between them. Written as DNA, the CDR3 is TGCGCCAGCAGCCAAAGCAACAGGCGAACTGGAAACACCATATATTTT. Translation gives CASSQSNRRTGNTIYF.

The genes are TRBV4-1 and TRBJ1-5; 11 bases fit TRBD1. Trimming removed 4 bases from V and 0 bases from J; junction bases left unmatched: 2. Per germline, CDR1 MGHRA and CDR2 YSYEKL. The CDR3 consists of 16 residues. Here the CDR3 reads CASSLDRGLSNQPQHF. The CDR3, as DNA: TGCGCCAGCAGCCTGGACAGGGGGCTTAGCAATCAGCCCCAGCATTTT.

This chain links TRBV2 with TRBJ1-5, with 8 bases matching TRBD1. This CDR3 has 15 residues. J gave up 5 bases and V 7 bases, and 10 bases lay outside the gene matches. Germline-derived CDR1 and CDR2 are SNHLY and FYNNEI. This CDR3 is CASKPTGDGHQPQHF. The CDR3 DNA sequence: TGTGCCAGCAAACCGACAGGGGATGGTCATCAGCCCCAGCATTTT.

The chain recombines TRBV12-5 with TRBJ1-1; D may be TRBD1 (6 bases). Per germline, CDR1 LGHNT and CDR2 FRNRAP. The length of the CDR3 is 15 residues. V lost 1 base and J 10 bases, leaving 19 bases between the germline ends. CDR3 loop: CASGLGITGRTRAFF. Here the CDR3 DNA reads TGTGCTAGTGGTTTGGGAATCACAGGGAGGACGCGAGCTTTCTTT.

This chain joins TRBV28 and TRBJ1-4, with D maybe TRBD1 (6 bases). CDR1 MDHEN and CDR2 SYDVKM come from the germline V gene. This CDR3 has 13 residues. V was cut by 5 bases and J by 7 bases, with 11 bases left in between. The CDR3: CASSTYRVEKLFF. CDR3 nucleotides: TGTGCCAGCAGTACTTACAGGGTTGAAAAACTGTTTTTT.